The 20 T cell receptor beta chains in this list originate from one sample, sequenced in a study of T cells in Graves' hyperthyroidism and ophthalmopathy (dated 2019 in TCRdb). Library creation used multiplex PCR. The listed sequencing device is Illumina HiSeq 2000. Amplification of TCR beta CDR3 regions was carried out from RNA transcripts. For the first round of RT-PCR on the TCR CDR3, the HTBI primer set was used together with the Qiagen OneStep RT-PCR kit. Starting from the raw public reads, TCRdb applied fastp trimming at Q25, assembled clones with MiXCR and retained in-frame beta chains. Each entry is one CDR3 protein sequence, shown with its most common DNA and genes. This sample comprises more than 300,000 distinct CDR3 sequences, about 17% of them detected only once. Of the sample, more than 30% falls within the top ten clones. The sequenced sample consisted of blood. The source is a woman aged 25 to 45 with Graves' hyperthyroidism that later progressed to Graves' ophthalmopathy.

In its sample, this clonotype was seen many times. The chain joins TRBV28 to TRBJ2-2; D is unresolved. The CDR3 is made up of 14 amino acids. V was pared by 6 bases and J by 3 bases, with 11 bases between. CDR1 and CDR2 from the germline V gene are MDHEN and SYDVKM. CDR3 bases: TGTGCCAGCAGCCCCAATCAGTACACCGGGGAGCTGTTTTTT. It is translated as CASSPNQYTGELFF.

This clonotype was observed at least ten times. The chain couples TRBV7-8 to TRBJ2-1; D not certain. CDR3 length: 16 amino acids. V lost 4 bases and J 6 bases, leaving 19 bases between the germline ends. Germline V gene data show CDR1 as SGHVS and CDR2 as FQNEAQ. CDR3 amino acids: CASSSSGTVLGNEQFF. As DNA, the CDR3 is TGTGCCAGCAGCTCCTCGGGTACAGTTTTGGGCAATGAGCAGTTCTTC. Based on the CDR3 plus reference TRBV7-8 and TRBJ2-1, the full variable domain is GAGVSQSPRYKVAKRGQDVALRCDPISGHVSLFWYQQALGQGPEFLTYFQNEAQLDKSGLPSDRFFAERPEGSVSTLKIQRTQQEDSAVYLCASSSSGTVLGNEQFFGPGTRLTVL.

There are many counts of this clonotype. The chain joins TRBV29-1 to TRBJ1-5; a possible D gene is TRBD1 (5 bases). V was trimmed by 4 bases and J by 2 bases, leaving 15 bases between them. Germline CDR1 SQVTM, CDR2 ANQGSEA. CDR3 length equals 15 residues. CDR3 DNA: TGCAGCGTTGTAATTGGGGGGGGTGGCAATCAGCCCCAGCATTTT. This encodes CSVVIGGGGNQPQHF.

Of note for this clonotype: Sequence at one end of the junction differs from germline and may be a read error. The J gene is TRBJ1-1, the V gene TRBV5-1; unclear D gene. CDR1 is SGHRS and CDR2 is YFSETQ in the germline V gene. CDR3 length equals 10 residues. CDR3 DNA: TGTGCCAGAGGGCGGTCGGGAGCTTTCTTT. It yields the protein CARGRSGAFF.

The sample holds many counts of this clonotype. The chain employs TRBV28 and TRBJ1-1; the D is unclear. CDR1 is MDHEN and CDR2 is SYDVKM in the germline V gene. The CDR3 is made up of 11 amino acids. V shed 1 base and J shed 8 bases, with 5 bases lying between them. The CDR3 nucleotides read TGTGCCAGCAGTTTATCTAGGGAAGCTTTCTTT. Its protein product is CASSLSREAFF.

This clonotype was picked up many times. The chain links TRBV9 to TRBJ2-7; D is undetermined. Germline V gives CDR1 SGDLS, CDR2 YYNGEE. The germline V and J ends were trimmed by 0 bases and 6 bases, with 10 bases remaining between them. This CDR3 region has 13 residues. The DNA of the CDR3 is TGTGCCAGCAGCGTAGACAGCCTTGGCGAGCAGTACTTC. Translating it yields CASSVDSLGEQYF. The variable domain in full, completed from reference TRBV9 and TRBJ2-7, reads DSGVTQTPKHLITATGQRVTLRCSPRSGDLSVYWYQQSLDQGLQFLIQYYNGEERAKGNILERFSAQQFPDLHSELNLSSLELGDSALYFCASSVDSLGEQYFGPGTRLTVT.

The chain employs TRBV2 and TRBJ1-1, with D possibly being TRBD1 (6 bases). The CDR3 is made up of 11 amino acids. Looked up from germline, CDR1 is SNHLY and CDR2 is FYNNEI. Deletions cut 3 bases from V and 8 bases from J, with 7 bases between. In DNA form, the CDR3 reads TGTGCCAGCAGTGAGACAGGAGAAGCTTTCTTT. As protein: CASSETGEAFF.

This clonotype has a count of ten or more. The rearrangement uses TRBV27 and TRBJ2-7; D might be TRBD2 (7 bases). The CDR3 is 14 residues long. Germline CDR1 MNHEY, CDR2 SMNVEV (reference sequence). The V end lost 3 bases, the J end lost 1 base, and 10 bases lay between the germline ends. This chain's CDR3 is CASSFGGASYEQYF. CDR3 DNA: TGTGCCAGCAGTTTTGGGGGGGCATCCTACGAGCAGTACTTC.

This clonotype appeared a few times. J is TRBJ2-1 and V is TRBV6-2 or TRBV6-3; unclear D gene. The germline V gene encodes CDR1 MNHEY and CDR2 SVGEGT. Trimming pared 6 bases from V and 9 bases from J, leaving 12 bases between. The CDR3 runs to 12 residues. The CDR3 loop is CASSPPIVEQFF. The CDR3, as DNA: TGTGCCAGCAGCCCACCGATAGTTGAGCAGTTCTTC.

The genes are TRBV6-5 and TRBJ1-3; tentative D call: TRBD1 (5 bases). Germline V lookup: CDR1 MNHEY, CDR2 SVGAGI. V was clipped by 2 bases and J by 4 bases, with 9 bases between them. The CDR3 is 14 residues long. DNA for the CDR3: TGTGCCAGCAGTTACAGGGGTAGCGGAAACACCATATATTTT. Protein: CASSYRGSGNTIYF.

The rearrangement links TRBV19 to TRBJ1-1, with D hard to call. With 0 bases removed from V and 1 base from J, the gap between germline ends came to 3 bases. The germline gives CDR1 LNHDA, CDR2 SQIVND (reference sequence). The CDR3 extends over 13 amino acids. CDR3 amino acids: CASSIERNTEAFF. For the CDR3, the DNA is TGTGCCAGTAGTATAGAACGGAACACTGAAGCTTTCTTT.

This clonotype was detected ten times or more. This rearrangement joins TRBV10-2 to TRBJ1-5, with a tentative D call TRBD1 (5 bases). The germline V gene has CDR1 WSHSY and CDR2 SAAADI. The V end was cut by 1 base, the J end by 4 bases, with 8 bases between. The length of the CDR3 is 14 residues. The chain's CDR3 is CASSEWGGNQPQHF. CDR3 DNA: TGCGCCAGCAGTGAGTGGGGGGGAAATCAGCCCCAGCATTTT.

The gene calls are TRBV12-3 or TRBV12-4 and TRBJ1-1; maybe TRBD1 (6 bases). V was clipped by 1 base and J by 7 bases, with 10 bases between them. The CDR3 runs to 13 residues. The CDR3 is CASSLGGAVEAFF. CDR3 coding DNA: TGTGCCAGCAGTTTAGGGGGGGCCGTTGAAGCTTTCTTT.

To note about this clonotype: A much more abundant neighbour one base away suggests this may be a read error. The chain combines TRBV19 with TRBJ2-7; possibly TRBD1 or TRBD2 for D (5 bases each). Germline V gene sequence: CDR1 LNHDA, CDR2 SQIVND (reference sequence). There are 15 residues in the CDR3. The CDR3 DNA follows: TGTGCCAATAGTATCGGGGCAGGGCCAACCTACGAGCAGTACTTC. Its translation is CANSIGAGPTYEQYF.

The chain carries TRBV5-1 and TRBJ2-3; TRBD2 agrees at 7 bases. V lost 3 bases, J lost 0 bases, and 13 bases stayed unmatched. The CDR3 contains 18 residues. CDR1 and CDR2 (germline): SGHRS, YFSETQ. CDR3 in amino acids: CASSWGGWRDPSTDTQYF. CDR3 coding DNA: TGCGCCAGCAGCTGGGGGGGGTGGCGGGACCCCAGCACAGATACGCAGTATTTT.

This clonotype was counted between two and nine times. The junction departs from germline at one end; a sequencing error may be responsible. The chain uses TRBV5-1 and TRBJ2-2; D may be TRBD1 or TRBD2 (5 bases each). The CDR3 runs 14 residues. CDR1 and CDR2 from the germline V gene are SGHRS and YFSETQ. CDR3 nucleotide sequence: TGTGCCAGCAGCCCTGGGACCGGCACCGGGGAGCTGTTTTTT. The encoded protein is CASSPGTGTGELFF.

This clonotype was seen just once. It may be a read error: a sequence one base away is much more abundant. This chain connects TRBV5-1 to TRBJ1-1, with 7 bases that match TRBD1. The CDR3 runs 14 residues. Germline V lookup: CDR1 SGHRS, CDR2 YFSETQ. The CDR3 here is CTSSLEFGTDEAFF. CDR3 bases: TGCACCAGCAGCTTGGAATTCGGGACAGATGAAGCTTTCTTT.

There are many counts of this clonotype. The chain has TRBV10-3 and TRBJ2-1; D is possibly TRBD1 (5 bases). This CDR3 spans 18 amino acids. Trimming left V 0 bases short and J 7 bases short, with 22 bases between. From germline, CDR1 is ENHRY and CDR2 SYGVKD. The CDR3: CAISESYYRQSLGNEQFF. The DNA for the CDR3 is TGTGCCATCAGTGAGTCGTACTATAGACAGTCTTTGGGAAATGAGCAGTTCTTC.

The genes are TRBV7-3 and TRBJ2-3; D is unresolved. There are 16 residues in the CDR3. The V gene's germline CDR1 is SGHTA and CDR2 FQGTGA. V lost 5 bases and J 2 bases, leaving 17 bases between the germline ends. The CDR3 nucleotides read TGTGCCAGCAGCCCCGGCAAGAGCAACGACACAGATACGCAGTATTTT. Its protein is CASSPGKSNDTDTQYF.

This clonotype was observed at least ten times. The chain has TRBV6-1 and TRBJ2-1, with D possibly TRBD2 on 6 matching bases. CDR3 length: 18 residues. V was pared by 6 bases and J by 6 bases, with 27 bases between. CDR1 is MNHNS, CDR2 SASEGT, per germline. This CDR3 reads CASRVNLVSARGSNEQFF. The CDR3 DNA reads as TGTGCCAGCAGAGTGAATCTAGTGTCAGCGCGGGGATCCAATGAGCAGTTCTTC.